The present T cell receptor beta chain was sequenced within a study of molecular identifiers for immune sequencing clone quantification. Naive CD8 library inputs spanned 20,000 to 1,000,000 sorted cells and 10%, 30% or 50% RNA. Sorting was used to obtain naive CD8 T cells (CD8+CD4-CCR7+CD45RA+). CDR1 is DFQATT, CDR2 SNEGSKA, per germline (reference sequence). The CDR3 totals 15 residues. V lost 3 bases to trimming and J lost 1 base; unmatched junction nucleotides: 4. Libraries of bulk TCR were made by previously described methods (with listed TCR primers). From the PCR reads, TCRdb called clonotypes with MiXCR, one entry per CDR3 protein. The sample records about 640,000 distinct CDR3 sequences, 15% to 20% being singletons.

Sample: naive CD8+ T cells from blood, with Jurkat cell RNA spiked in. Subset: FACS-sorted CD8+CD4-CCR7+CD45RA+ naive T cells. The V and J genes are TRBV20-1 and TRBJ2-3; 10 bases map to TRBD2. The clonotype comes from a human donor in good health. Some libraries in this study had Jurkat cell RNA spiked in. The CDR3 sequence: CSASDGTSGTDTQYF. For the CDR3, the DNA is TGCAGTGCTAGCGACGGGACTAGCGGCACAGATACGCAGTATTTT.